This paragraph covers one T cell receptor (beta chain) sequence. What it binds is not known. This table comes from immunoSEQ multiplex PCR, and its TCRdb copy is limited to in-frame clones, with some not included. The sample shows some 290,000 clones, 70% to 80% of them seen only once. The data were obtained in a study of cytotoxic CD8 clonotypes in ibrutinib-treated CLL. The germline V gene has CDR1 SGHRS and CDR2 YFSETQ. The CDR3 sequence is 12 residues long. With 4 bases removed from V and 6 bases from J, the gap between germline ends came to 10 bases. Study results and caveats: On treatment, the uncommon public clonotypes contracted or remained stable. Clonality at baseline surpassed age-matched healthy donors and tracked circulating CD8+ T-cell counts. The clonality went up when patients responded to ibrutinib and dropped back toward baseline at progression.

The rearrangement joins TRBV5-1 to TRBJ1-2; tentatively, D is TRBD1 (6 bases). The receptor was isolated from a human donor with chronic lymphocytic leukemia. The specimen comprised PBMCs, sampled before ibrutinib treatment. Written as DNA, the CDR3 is TGCGCCAGCAGCCAAACAGGGAATGGCTACACCTTC. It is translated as CASSQTGNGYTF.